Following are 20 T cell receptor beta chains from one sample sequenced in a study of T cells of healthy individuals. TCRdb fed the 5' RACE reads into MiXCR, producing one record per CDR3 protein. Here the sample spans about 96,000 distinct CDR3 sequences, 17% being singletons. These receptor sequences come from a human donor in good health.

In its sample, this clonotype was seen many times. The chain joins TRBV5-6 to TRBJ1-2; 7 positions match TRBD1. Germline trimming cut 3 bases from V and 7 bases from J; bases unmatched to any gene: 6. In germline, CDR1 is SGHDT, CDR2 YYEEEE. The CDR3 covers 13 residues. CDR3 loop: CASSSPGQRGYTF. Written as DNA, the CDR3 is TGTGCCAGCAGCTCTCCGGGACAGCGTGGCTACACCTTC.

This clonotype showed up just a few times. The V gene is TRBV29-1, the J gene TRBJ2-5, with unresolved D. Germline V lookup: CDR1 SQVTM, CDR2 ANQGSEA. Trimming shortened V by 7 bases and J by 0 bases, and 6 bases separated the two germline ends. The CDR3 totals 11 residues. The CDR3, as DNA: TGCAGCGCCAGGAACCAAGAGACCCAGTACTTC. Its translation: CSARNQETQYF.

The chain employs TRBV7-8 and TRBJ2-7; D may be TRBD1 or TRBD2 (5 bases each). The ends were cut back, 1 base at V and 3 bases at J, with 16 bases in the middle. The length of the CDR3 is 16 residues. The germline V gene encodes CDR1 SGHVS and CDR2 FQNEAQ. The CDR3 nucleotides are TGTGCCAGCAGCTTAGGACGGGACCCGGCCTACTACGAGCAGTACTTC. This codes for CASSLGRDPAYYEQYF. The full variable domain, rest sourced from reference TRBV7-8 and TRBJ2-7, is GAGVSQSPRYKVAKRGQDVALRCDPISGHVSLFWYQQALGQGPEFLTYFQNEAQLDKSGLPSDRFFAERPEGSVSTLKIQRTQQEDSAVYLCASSLGRDPAYYEQYFGPGTRLTVT.

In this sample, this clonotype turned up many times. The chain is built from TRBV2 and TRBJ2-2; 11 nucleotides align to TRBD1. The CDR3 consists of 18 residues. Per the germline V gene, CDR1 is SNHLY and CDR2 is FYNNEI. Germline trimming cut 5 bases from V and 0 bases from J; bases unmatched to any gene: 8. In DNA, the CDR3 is TGTGCCAGCAGTCAGGACAGGGGGCGCGTTGCGAACACCGGGGAGCTGTTTTTT. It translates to CASSQDRGRVANTGELFF.

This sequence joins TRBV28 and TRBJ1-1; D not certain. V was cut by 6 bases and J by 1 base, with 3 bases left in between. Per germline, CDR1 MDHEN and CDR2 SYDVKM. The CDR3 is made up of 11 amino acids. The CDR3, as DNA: TGTGCCAGCAGGTGGAACACTGAAGCTTTCTTT. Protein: CASRWNTEAFF. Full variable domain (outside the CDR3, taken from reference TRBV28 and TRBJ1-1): DVKVTQSSRYLVKRTGEKVFLECVQDMDHENMFWYRQDPGLGLRLIYFSYDVKMKEKGDIPEGYSVSREKKERFSLILESASTNQTSMYLCASRWNTEAFFGQGTRLTVV.

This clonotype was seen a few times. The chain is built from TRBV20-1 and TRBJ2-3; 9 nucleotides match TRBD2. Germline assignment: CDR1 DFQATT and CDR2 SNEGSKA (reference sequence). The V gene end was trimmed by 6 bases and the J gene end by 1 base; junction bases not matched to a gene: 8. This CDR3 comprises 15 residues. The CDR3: CSAQDASGGTDTQYF. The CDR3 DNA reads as TGCAGTGCCCAAGACGCTAGCGGGGGCACAGATACGCAGTATTTT.

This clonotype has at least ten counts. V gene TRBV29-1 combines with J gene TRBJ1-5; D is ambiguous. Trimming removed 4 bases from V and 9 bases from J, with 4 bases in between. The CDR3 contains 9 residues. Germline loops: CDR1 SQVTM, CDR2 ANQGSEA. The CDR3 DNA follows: TGCAGCGTTGTCTGGCCCCAGCATTTT. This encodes CSVVWPQHF.

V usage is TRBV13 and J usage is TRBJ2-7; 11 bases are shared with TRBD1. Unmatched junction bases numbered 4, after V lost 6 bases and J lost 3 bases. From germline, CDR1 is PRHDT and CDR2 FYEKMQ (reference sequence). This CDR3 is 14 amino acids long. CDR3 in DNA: TGTGCCAGCAGACCTGGGACAGGGGGCTACGAGCAGTACTTC. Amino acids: CASRPGTGGYEQYF.

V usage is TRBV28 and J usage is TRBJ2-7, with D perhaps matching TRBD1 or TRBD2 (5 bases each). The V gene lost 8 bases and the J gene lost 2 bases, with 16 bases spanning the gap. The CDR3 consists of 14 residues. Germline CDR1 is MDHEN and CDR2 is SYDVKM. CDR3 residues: CASWGGGSTYEQYF. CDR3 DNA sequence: TGTGCCAGCTGGGGTGGGGGAAGTACCTACGAGCAGTACTTC.

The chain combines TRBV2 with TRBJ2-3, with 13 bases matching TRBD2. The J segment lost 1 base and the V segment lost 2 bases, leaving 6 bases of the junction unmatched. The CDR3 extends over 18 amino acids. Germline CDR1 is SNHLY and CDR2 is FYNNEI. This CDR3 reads CASSEIGLAGARTDTQYF. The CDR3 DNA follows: TGTGCCAGCAGTGAAATCGGACTAGCGGGGGCCCGCACAGATACGCAGTATTTT. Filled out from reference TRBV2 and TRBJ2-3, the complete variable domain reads EPEVTQTPSHQVTQMGQEVILRCVPISNHLYFYWYRQILGQKVEFLVSFYNNEISEKSEIFDDQFSVERPDGSNFTLKIRSTKLEDSAMYFCASSEIGLAGARTDTQYFGPGTRLTVL.

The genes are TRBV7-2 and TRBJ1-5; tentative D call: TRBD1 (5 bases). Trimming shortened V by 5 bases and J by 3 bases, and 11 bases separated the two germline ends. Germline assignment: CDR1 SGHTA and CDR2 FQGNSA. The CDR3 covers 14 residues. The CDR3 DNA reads TGTGCCAGCAGCCTCCACAGGATCAATCAGCCCCAGCATTTT. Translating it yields CASSLHRINQPQHF.

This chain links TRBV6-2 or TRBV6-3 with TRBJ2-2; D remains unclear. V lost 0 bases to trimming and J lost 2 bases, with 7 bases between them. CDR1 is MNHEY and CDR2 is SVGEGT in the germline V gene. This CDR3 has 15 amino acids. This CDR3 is CASSYSPSNTGELFF. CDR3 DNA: TGTGCCAGCAGTTACTCGCCAAGTAACACCGGGGAGCTGTTTTTT.

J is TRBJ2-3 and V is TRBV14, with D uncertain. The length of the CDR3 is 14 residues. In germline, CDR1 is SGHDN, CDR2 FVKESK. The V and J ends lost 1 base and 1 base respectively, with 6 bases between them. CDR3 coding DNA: TGTGCCAGCAGCCAAGTGGGTCGCACAGATACGCAGTATTTT. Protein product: CASSQVGRTDTQYF. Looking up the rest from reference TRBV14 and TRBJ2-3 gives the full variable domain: EAGVTQFPSHSVIEKGQTVTLRCDPISGHDNLYWYRRVMGKEIKFLLHFVKESKQDESGMPNNRFLAERTGGTYSTLKVQPAELEDSGVYFCASSQVGRTDTQYFGPGTRLTVL.

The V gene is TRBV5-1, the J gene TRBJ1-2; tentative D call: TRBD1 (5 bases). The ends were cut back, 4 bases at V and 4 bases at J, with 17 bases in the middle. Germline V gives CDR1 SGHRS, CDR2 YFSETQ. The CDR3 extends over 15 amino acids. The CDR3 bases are TGCGCCAGCAGCCCGACAGCGGGCAATCCCTATGGCTACACCTTC. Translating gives CASSPTAGNPYGYTF. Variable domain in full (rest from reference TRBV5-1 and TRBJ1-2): KAGVTQTPRYLIKTRGQQVTLSCSPISGHRSVSWYQQTPGQGLQFLFEYFSETQRNKGNFPGRFSGRQFSNSRSEMNVSTLELGDSALYLCASSPTAGNPYGYTFGSGTRLTVV.

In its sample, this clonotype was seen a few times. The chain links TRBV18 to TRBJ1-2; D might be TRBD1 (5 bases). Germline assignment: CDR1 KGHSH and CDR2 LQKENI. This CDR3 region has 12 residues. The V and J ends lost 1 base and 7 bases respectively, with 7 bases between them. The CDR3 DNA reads TGTGCCAGCTCACCACAGGGACTTGGCTACACCTTC. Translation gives CASSPQGLGYTF.

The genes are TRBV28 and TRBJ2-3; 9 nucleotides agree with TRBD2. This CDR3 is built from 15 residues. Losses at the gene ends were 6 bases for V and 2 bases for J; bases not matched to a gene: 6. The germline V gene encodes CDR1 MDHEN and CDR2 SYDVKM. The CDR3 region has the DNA TGTGCCAGCAGGATTAGCGGGAGACCCACAGATACGCAGTATTTT. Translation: CASRISGRPTDTQYF.

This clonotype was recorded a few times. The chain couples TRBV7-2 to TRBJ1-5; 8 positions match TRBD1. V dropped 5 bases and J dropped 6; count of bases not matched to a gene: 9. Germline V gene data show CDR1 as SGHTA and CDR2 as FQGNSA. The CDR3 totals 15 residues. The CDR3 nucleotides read TGTGCCAGCAGCCGTACAGGGGGGACCAGTCAGCCCCAGCATTTT. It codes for CASSRTGGTSQPQHF.

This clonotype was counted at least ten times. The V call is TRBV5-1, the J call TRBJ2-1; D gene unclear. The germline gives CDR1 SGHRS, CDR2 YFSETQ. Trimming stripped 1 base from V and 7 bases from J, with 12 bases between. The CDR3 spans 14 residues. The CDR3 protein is CASSLSSPRNEQFF. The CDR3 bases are TGCGCCAGCAGCTTGTCGAGCCCTCGGAATGAGCAGTTCTTC.

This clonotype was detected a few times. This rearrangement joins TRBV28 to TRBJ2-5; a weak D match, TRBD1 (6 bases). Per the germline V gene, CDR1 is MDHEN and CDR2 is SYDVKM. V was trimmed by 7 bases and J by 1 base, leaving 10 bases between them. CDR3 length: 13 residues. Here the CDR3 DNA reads TGTGCCAGCACCTCAGGGGCCCAAGAGACCCAGTACTTC. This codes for CASTSGAQETQYF.

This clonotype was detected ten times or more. CDR3 amino acids: CASSVTGNTEAFF. The CDR3, as DNA: TGTGCCAGCAGCGTGACAGGGAACACTGAAGCTTTCTTT. The chain carries TRBV2 and TRBJ1-1; possible D gene TRBD1, 6 bases. The germline CDR1 and CDR2 sequences are SNHLY and FYNNEI. The CDR3 spans 13 residues. V was clipped by 6 bases and J by 1 base, with 9 bases between them.